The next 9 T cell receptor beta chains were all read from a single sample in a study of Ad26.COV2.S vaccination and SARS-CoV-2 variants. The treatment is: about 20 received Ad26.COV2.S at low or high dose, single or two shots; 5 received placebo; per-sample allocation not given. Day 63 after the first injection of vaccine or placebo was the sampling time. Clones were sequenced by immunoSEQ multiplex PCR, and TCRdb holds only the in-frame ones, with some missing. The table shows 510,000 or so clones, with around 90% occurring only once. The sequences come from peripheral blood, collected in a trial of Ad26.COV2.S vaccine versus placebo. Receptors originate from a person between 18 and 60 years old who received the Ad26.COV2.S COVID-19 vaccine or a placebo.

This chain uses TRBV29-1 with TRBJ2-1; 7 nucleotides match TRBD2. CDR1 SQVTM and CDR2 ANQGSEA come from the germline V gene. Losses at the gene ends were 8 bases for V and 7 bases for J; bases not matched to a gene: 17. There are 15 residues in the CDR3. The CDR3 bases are TGCAGCTCCCAAACCCCGGGGGAGGGCCGGAATGAGCAGTTCTTC. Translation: CSSQTPGEGRNEQFF.

The CDR3 DNA is TGTGCCAGTACGGAAGGCGGGAGGGCCGGCGAGCAGTTCTTC. This gives the protein CASTEGGRAGEQFF. J is TRBJ2-1 and V is TRBV19, with 9 positions matching TRBD2. The trim removed 7 bases at V and 10 bases at J, leaving 11 bases unmatched. The CDR3 is 14 residues long. In germline, CDR1 is LNHDA, CDR2 SQIVND (reference sequence).

The CDR3 coding sequence is TGTGCCAGCAGCACCCGGACAGGGGGCTGGGACGAGCAGTACTTC. Translated, it gives CASSTRTGGWDEQYF. V is TRBV7-2 and J is TRBJ2-7; 11 positions match TRBD1. J lost 5 bases, V lost 5 bases, and 8 bases had no gene match. The CDR3 has 15 residues. Germline V gives CDR1 SGHTA, CDR2 FQGNSA.

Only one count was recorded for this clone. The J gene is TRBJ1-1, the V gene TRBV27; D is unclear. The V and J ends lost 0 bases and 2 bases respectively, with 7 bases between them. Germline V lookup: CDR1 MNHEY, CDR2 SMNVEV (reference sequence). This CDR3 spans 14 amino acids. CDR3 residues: CASSLSSGNTEAFF. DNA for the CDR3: TGTGCCAGCAGTTTATCATCCGGTAACACTGAAGCTTTCTTT.

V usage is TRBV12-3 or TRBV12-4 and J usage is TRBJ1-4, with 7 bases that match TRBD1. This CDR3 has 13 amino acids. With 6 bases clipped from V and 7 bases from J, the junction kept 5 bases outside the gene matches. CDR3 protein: CASSRRTGEKLFF. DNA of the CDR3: TGTGCCAGCAGCCGTAGGACAGGTGAAAAACTGTTTTTT.

The CDR3 coding sequence is TGTGCCAGCAGCTTAGTTTCTAGCGGGGGCACCGGGGAGCTGTTTTTT. This encodes CASSLVSSGGTGELFF. This rearrangement joins TRBV7-6 to TRBJ2-2; 10 positions agree with TRBD2. The junction had 3 bases not matched to a gene; V was cut back by 1 base and J by 4 bases. CDR3 length: 16 amino acids. Germline CDR1 reads SGHVS; CDR2 reads FNYEAQ.

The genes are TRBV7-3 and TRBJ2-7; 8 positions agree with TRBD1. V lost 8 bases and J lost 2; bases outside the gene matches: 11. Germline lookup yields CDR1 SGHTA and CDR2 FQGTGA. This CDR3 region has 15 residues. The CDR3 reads CASQLSSTGAYEQYF. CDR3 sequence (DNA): TGTGCCAGCCAGCTAAGTTCGACAGGGGCCTACGAGCAGTACTTC.

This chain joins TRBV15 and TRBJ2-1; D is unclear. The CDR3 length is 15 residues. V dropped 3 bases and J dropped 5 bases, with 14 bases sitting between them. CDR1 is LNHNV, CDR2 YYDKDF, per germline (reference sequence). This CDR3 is CATSSRGASNNEQFF. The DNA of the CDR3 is TGTGCCACCAGCAGCCGCGGAGCTTCTAACAATGAGCAGTTCTTC.

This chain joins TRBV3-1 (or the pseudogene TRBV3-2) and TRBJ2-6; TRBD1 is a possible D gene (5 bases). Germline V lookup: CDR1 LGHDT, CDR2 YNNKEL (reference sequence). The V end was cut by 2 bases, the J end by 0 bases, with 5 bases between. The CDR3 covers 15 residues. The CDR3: CASSQRGSGANVLTF. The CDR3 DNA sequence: TGTGCCAGCAGCCAAAGGGGCTCTGGGGCCAACGTCCTGACTTTC.